A single sample is the source of the 9 T cell receptor beta chains below, sequenced in a study of blood T cell repertoires in COVID-19. Profiled with immunoSEQ multiplex PCR; TCRdb holds only in-frame clones, not every one. The sample shows about 150,000 clones, 65% to 90% of them seen only once. Sequencing was done on a sample of peripheral blood. The receptors were sampled from a man aged 70-80 years with acute or convalescent COVID-19.

This chain links TRBV20-1 with TRBJ2-7, with 13 bases fitting TRBD2. This CDR3 region has 15 residues. Germline CDR1 is DFQATT and CDR2 is SNEGSKA (reference sequence). V trimming: 3 bases; J trimming: 4 bases; junction bases outside the gene matches: 6. CDR3 residues: CSASTGTSGTYEQYF. The CDR3 DNA sequence: TGCAGTGCTAGTACAGGGACTAGCGGGACATACGAGCAGTACTTC.

V gene TRBV7-3 combines with J gene TRBJ2-1, with 8 bases lining up with TRBD2. CDR3 length equals 16 residues. Germline CDR1 reads SGHTA; CDR2 reads FQGTGA. The junction had 6 bases not matched to a gene; V was cut back by 5 bases and J by 0 bases. DNA of the CDR3: TGTGCCAGCAGCCACATAGCGGGGAGCTCCTACAATGAGCAGTTCTTC. Protein product: CASSHIAGSSYNEQFF.

The chain has TRBV18 and TRBJ1-6; TRBD1 matches 7 bases. Germline CDR1 reads KGHSH; CDR2 reads LQKENI. The ends lost 3 bases at V and 10 bases at J; junction bases unmatched: 9. CDR3 length: 15 amino acids. CDR3: CASSPGNRGESPLHF. In nucleotides, the CDR3 is TGTGCCAGCTCACCGGGAAACAGGGGTGAGTCACCCCTCCACTTT.

J is TRBJ2-3 and V is TRBV10-2; 10 bases fit TRBD2. This CDR3 has 15 residues. V shed 0 bases, J shed 5 bases, and the junction held 2 bases outside the gene matches. Germline-derived CDR1 and CDR2 are WSHSY and SAAADI. CDR3 DNA sequence: TGCGCCAGCAGTGAGTCTAGCGGGAGGAGAGATACGCAGTATTTT. This codes for CASSESSGRRDTQYF.

The chain joins TRBV9 to TRBJ2-7, with 8 bases fitting TRBD1. Germline V gives CDR1 SGDLS, CDR2 YYNGEE. Trimming took 0 bases from V and 2 from J; bases not matched to a gene: 7. The CDR3 has 16 residues. The CDR3 spells CASSVEGQGAPYEQYF. CDR3 DNA sequence: TGTGCCAGCAGCGTAGAGGGGCAGGGGGCTCCCTACGAGCAGTACTTC.

The rearrangement uses TRBV7-8 and TRBJ2-4; 7 nucleotides match TRBD2. There are 20 residues in the CDR3. Germline V gives CDR1 SGHVS, CDR2 FQNEAQ. The junction had 17 bases not matched to a gene; V was cut back by 3 bases and J by 0 bases. Here the CDR3 reads CASSFIGLAETPIAKNIQYF. The CDR3 bases are TGTGCCAGCAGCTTTATCGGGCTAGCGGAAACTCCGATAGCCAAAAACATTCAGTACTTC.

The V gene is TRBV28, the J gene TRBJ2-5; 7 nucleotides match TRBD2. The ends lost 5 bases at V and 5 bases at J; junction bases unmatched: 8. This CDR3 spans 14 amino acids. Germline V gives CDR1 MDHEN, CDR2 SYDVKM. CDR3: CASSLPQGGETQYF. CDR3 bases: TGTGCCAGCAGTCTCCCCCAGGGAGGGGAGACCCAGTACTTC.

The chain employs TRBV25-1 and TRBJ2-7; 10 nucleotides line up with TRBD1. Germline assignment: CDR1 MGHDK and CDR2 SYGVNS. The V gene end was trimmed by 6 bases and the J gene end by 5 bases; junction bases not matched to a gene: 7. The CDR3 loop spans 14 amino acids. CDR3 in DNA: TGTGCCAGCAGCGTTCGACAGGGGGCCCACGAGCAGTACTTC. Protein sequence: CASSVRQGAHEQYF.

The CDR3 reads CSVDGAGSDNEQFF. CDR3 DNA: TGCAGCGTTGATGGCGCGGGAAGTGACAATGAGCAGTTCTTC. The chain couples TRBV29-1 to TRBJ2-1; a possible D gene is TRBD2 (6 bases). Between the trimmed V and J ends, which lost 3 bases and 5 bases, there was a span of 14 bases. The length of the CDR3 is 14 residues. Germline V gene lookup returns CDR1 SQVTM and CDR2 ANQGSEA.